The entry below gives a single T cell receptor beta chain sequence along with its context. The target antigen is unknown. The CDR3 is 14 amino acids. The ends lost 2 bases at V and 6 bases at J; junction bases unmatched: 1. Germline V lookup: CDR1 ENHRY, CDR2 SYGVKD. Genomic DNA served as template for TCR beta VDJ and CDR3 profiling. TCRdb analysed the reads with MiXCR anew, one entry per CDR3 protein. The sample comprises around 200,000 distinct CDR3 sequences, 40% to 50% of which are singletons, and about 9.7% rests with the top ten. This sample is part of a study of CD8+CD57+ T cells in acquired aplastic anemia. General observations from the study: Fewer than 35 shared CD8+ CDR3s appeared highly expressed within patients' immunodominant clones.

An expansion of CD8+CD57+ cells by flow cytometry had been shown in patients chosen for sequencing. The cohort consisted entirely of patients having severe acquired aplastic anemia. The study sampled blood from patients who had received no therapy. The gene calls are TRBV10-3 and TRBJ2-7, with TRBD2 matching over 13 bases. This receptor was identified in a human donor with aplastic anemia. The sample comprised sorted CD4+, CD8+, or CD8+CD57+ T cells (not recorded which) from PBMCs. CDR3 in amino acids: CAISEGLAGAEQYF. The CDR3 DNA sequence: TGTGCCATCAGTGAGGGACTAGCGGGAGCCGAGCAGTACTTC.